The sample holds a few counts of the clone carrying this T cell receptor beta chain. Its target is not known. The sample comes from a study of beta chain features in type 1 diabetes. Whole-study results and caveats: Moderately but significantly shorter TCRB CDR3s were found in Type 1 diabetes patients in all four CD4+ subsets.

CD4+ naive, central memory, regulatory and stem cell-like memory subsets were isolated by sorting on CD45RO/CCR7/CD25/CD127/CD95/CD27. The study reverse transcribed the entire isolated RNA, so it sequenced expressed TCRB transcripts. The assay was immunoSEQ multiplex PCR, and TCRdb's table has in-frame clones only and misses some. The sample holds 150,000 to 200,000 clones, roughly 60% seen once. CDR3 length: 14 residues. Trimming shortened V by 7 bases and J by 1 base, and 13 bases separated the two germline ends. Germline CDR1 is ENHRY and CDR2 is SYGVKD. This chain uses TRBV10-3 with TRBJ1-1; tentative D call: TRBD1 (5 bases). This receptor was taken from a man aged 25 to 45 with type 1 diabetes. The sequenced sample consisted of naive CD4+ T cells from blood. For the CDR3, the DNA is TGTGCCATCAACCCGGGGGAGCGGAACACTGAAGCTTTCTTT. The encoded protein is CAINPGERNTEAFF.